This T cell receptor beta chain was sequenced for a study of blood T cell repertoires in COVID-19. The V and J ends lost 3 bases and 3 bases, in that order; junction bases with no gene match: 3. CDR1 is LGHDT and CDR2 is YNNKEL in the germline V gene (reference sequence). CDR3 length: 14 residues. This table comes from immunoSEQ multiplex PCR, and its TCRdb copy is limited to in-frame clones, with some not included. The sample contains approximately 460,000 clones, 89% of which appear only once. The sequence was collected from a man aged 18 to 30 with COVID-19, enrolled during active disease. The sample taken for sequencing was peripheral blood. V is TRBV3-1 (or the pseudogene TRBV3-2) and J is TRBJ1-2; 8 nucleotides agree with TRBD1. The CDR3 here is CASSHRGPDYGYTF. CDR3 coding DNA: TGTGCCAGCAGCCACAGGGGGCCGGACTATGGCTACACCTTC.